This is a list of T cell receptor beta chains from one sample in a study of CD8 T cells in ankylosing spondylitis. TCRdb re-analysed the 5' RACE reads in MiXCR, keeping a single row per CDR3 protein. The sample lists approximately 340,000 distinct CDR3 sequences, about 15% occurring once. Sequencing was carried out using blood, either unsorted or a sorted T cell fraction (not recorded which). The receptors shown here come from a male donor with ankylosing spondylitis or in good health (not recorded which). The CDR3 runs from the conserved cysteine through the conserved F or W. Fields, in order: clone size, D gene, J gene, V gene, CDR3 protein, CDR3 DNA. D genes are given only for firm matches. A row's size may be missing; if present it is once, few, many or a size class.

few | . | TRBJ2-1 | TRBV5-1 | CASSLGGEHEQFF | TGCGCCAGCAGCTTAGGGGGGGAACATGAGCAGTTCTTC
many | . | TRBJ1-4 | TRBV4-1 | CASSQEREQKKLFF | TGCGCCAGCAGCCAAGAGCGAGAGCAGAAAAAACTGTTTTTT
once | . | TRBJ2-3 | TRBV5-5 | CASSLGVVGGPTYTQYF | TGTGCCAGCAGCTTGGGGGTCGTTGGGGGGCCCACATATACGCAGTATTTT
. | TRBD1 | TRBJ1-2 | TRBV6-2/TRBV6-3 | CASRLRDRAGGYTF | TGTGCCAGCAGACTCCGGGACAGGGCGGGAGGCTACACCTTC
. | . | TRBJ2-5 | TRBV20-1 | CSARGEPSLETQYF | TGCAGTGCTAGAGGGGAACCGAGCCTAGAGACCCAGTACTTC
. | . | TRBJ2-1 | TRBV9 | CASSVEGGGYNEQFF | TGTGCCAGCAGCGTAGAGGGCGGTGGATACAATGAGCAGTTCTTC
. | . | TRBJ2-4 | TRBV2 | CASSDVGILAKNIQYF | TGTGCCAGCAGTGATGTAGGGATCCTAGCCAAAAACATTCAGTACTTC
. | TRBD1 | TRBJ2-5 | TRBV12-3/TRBV12-4 | CASRWTGQETQYF | TGTGCCAGCAGGTGGACAGGACAAGAGACCCAGTACTTC
many | TRBD2 | TRBJ2-1 | TRBV10-3 | CAISPTSARYNEQFF | TGTGCCATCAGTCCGACTAGCGCAAGGTACAATGAGCAGTTCTTC
few | . | TRBJ2-5 | TRBV2 | CASSEVGVKTQYF | TGTGCCAGCAGTGAGGTCGGGGTAAAGACCCAGTACTTC
many | TRBD1 | TRBJ2-3 | TRBV10-3 | CAISERGPTGTQYF | TGTGCCATCAGTGAGAGGGGGCCCACGGGTACGCAGTATTTT
. | . | TRBJ2-7 | TRBV18 | CASSPPSTRYEQYF | TGTGCCAGCTCACCACCGAGTACCCGCTACGAGCAGTACTTC
. | . | TRBJ2-3 | TRBV6-5 | CASSFSSLGADTQYF | TGTGCCAGCAGTTTCTCTAGCCTCGGGGCAGATACGCAGTATTTT
few | . | TRBJ2-3 | TRBV20-1 | CSARPDNLPDTQYF | TGCAGTGCTAGACCCGACAATCTGCCAGATACGCAGTATTTT
few | . | TRBJ1-6 | TRBV7-2 | CASSPRTSFNSPLHF | TGTGCCAGCAGCCCCAGGACATCTTTTAATTCACCCCTCCACTTT
few | TRBD1 | TRBJ2-1 | TRBV20-1 | CSAPRPGQGYNEQFF | TGCAGTGCTCCCCGCCCGGGACAGGGGTACAATGAGCAGTTCTTC
. | TRBD1 | TRBJ2-7 | TRBV5-1 | CASGLTGDEQYF | TGCGCCAGCGGTCTCACAGGGGACGAGCAGTACTTC
few | TRBD2 | TRBJ2-3 | TRBV6-5 | CASSYKPSGGDTQYF | TGTGCCAGCAGTTACAAGCCTAGCGGGGGAGATACGCAGTATTTT
. | . | TRBJ2-7 | TRBV3-1 | CASSQGRQYEQYF | TGTGCCAGCAGCCAAGGCAGACAGTACGAGCAGTACTTC
. | . | TRBJ2-3 | TRBV9 | CASSVSDSSTDTQYF | TGTGCCAGCAGCGTATCGGATTCTAGCACAGATACGCAGTATTTT
. | . | TRBJ2-3 | TRBV20-1 | CSATGRLSSTDTQYF | TGCAGTGCCACCGGGCGTCTGTCTAGCACAGATACGCAGTATTTT
few | . | TRBJ2-1 | TRBV7-8 | CASNPSGTEKGEQFF | TGTGCCAGCAACCCCTCCGGGACCGAAAAGGGTGAGCAGTTCTTC
. | . | TRBJ1-2 | TRBV9 | CASSVAGFSGGYTF | TGTGCCAGCAGCGTAGCCGGGTTTTCAGGAGGCTACACCTTC
. | . | TRBJ2-2 | TRBV20-1 | CSAPHTGELFF | TGCAGTGCTCCCCACACCGGGGAGCTGTTTTTT
few | . | TRBJ2-1 | TRBV5-1 | CASSLTRGERNEQFF | TGCGCCAGCAGCTTAACTAGGGGGGAGCGCAATGAGCAGTTCTTC
many | . | TRBJ1-1 | TRBV12-3/TRBV12-4 | CASSFLELNTEAFF | TGTGCCAGCAGTTTCCTGGAGCTGAACACTGAAGCTTTCTTT
. | . | TRBJ1-1 | TRBV5-1 | CASSLARDRKNTEAFF | TGCGCCAGCAGCTTGGCCCGTGACAGGAAGAACACTGAAGCTTTCTTT
few | . | TRBJ1-2 | TRBV18 | CASSKDGTNYGYTF | TGTGCCAGCTCAAAGGACGGAACTAACTATGGCTACACCTTC
once | TRBD1 | TRBJ2-7 | TRBV12-3/TRBV12-4 | CASSPGTGIKTYEQYF | TGTGCCAGCAGTCCCGGGACAGGGATCAAGACCTACGAGCAGTACTTC
. | . | TRBJ1-1 | TRBV28 | CASSLIEGGRTEAFF | TGTGCCAGCAGTTTGATAGAGGGGGGCAGGACTGAAGCTTTCTTT
. | . | TRBJ2-7 | TRBV7-8 | CASSLVQDYEQYF | TGTGCCAGCAGCTTAGTGCAGGACTACGAGCAGTACTTC